Listed below are T cell receptor beta chains from one sample, sequenced in a study of blood T cell repertoires in COVID-19. Produced via immunoSEQ multiplex PCR; TCRdb's table is partial and in-frame only. Counted here are 200,000 to 250,000 clones, about four fifths occurring once; the ten biggest clones make up roughly 7.6%. Material for sequencing was peripheral blood. Receptors were obtained from a woman at least 80 years old with COVID-19, enrolled during active disease. Each CDR3 is given with its conserved first and last residue. D genes are given only for firm matches. Size is stated for part of the rows, as once, few or many counts, or as a class when the clone is expanded.

- | - | TRBJ1-5 | TRBV6-5 | CASSAKGVQPQHF | TGTGCCAGCAGCGCCAAGGGGGTTCAGCCCCAGCATTTT
TRBD1 | many | TRBJ1-2 | TRBV29-1 | CSAGQGSSYGYTF | TGCAGCGCTGGACAGGGGAGTTCATATGGCTACACCTTC
- | - | TRBJ1-1 | TRBV2 | CASQPTAGNTEAFF | TGTGCCAGCCAGCCCACGGCGGGGAACACTGAAGCTTTCTTT
TRBD1 | - | TRBJ1-5 | TRBV6-5 | CASRIQGINQPQHF | TGTGCCAGCAGGATACAGGGGATAAATCAGCCCCAGCATTTT
- | - | TRBJ2-1 | TRBV28 | CASSLPPREQFF | TGTGCCAGCAGTTTACCCCCCAGGGAGCAGTTCTTC
- | few | TRBJ1-1 | TRBV5-1 | CASSVKGGNTEAFF | TGCGCCAGCAGCGTAAAAGGGGGGAACACTGAAGCTTTCTTT
TRBD1 | - | TRBJ1-2 | TRBV6-5 | CASTGVGYGYTF | TGTGCCAGTACAGGGGTTGGCTATGGCTACACCTTC
TRBD2 | - | TRBJ2-1 | TRBV7-9 | CASSSSSGIYNEQFF | TGTGCCAGCAGCTCCTCTAGCGGAATTTACAATGAGCAGTTCTTC
TRBD2 | - | TRBJ2-1 | TRBV27 | CASLALTSGKRNEQFF | TGTGCCAGCCTCGCTCTTACTAGCGGGAAGCGGAATGAGCAGTTCTTC
- | - | TRBJ2-3 | TRBV5-4 | CASSLGTSTDTQYF | TGTGCCAGCAGCCTAGGGACTAGCACAGATACGCAGTATTTT
- | once | TRBJ1-1 | TRBV14 | CASSNSMNTEAFF | TGTGCCAGCAGCAACTCAATGAACACTGAAGCTTTCTTT
- | - | TRBJ2-1 | TRBV9 | CASSVRSSYNEQFF | TGTGCCAGCAGCGTCCGGAGCTCCTACAATGAGCAGTTCTTC
- | - | TRBJ2-7 | TRBV18 | CASSPAGSSYEQYF | TGTGCCAGCTCACCGGCCGGGAGCTCCTACGAGCAGTACTTC
- | few | TRBJ1-2 | TRBV6-1 | CASSDSGGGYVGYTF | TGTGCCAGCAGTGATTCGGGGGGCGGTTACGTGGGCTACACCTTC
TRBD2 | - | TRBJ2-6 | TRBV19 | CASTGGRTSGANVLTF | TGTGCCAGTACCGGGGGGAGAACCTCTGGGGCCAACGTCCTGACTTTC
TRBD1 | - | TRBJ1-2 | TRBV6-5 | CASSYSWTGADGYTF | TGTGCCAGCAGTTACTCGTGGACAGGGGCTGATGGCTACACCTTC
- | - | TRBJ1-1 | TRBV27 | CASSLRNSGTEAFF | TGTGCCAGCAGTTTGAGAAATTCGGGCACTGAAGCTTTCTTT
TRBD2 | - | TRBJ2-1 | TRBV18 | CASSPRGGAGYNEQFF | TGTGCCAGCTCACCCCGGGGGGGAGCGGGCTACAATGAGCAGTTCTTC
TRBD2 | - | TRBJ2-1 | TRBV6-5 | CASSSPAGGLDNEQFF | TGTGCCAGCAGTTCGCCAGCGGGGGGGCTCGACAATGAGCAGTTCTTC
TRBD1 | - | TRBJ1-1 | TRBV19 | CASTQTGILMNTEAFF | TGTGCCAGTACCCAGACAGGGATACTCATGAACACTGAAGCTTTCTTT
TRBD2 | - | TRBJ2-5 | TRBV5-1 | CASSASGPTRETQYF | TGCGCCAGCAGCGCTAGCGGCCCCACCCGGGAGACCCAGTACTTC
- | - | TRBJ2-1 | TRBV24-1 | CATSDSTSGNEQFF | TGTGCCACCAGTGACTCTACGAGCGGGAATGAGCAGTTCTTC
TRBD2 | few | TRBJ2-7 | TRBV4-2 | CASSQVLASTYEQYF | TGTGCCAGCAGCCAAGTACTAGCGAGTACCTACGAGCAGTACTTC
- | - | TRBJ1-3 | TRBV4-1 | CASSQDSAGNTIYF | TGCGCCAGCAGCCAAGACAGTGCTGGAAACACCATATATTTT
- | - | TRBJ1-5 | TRBV12-5 | CASARGALVPQHF | TGTGCTAGTGCTCGGGGGGCCCTGGTGCCCCAGCATTTT
TRBD2 | - | TRBJ2-3 | TRBV10-2 | CASSVAGRGDTQYF | TGCGCCAGCAGTGTAGCGGGGCGCGGAGATACGCAGTATTTT
TRBD1 | - | TRBJ1-2 | TRBV10-2 | CASSDPGQYTTF | TGCGCCAGCAGTGATCCGGGACAGTATACAACCTTC
- | - | TRBJ1-1 | TRBV15 | CATSRGGEFEAFF | TGTGCCACCAGCAGAGGCGGAGAGTTTGAAGCTTTCTTT
- | - | TRBJ2-5 | TRBV5-1 | CASSLAGSYQETQYF | TGCGCCAGCAGCTTGGCCGGGTCGTACCAAGAGACCCAGTACTTC
- | - | TRBJ2-3 | TRBV11-1 | CASSAEQATDTQYF | TGTGCCAGCAGCGCCGAACAGGCCACAGATACGCAGTATTTT
TRBD2 | - | TRBJ2-3 | TRBV7-3 | CASSSSGTRQYF | TGTGCCAGCAGCTCCTCCGGGACTAGGCAGTATTTT
TRBD1 | - | TRBJ2-3 | TRBV2 | CASQRDSLTDTQYF | TGTGCCAGCCAACGGGACAGTTTGACAGATACGCAGTATTTT
- | - | TRBJ1-3 | TRBV15 | CATSREGGNGNTIYF | TGTGCCACCAGCAGAGAAGGGGGTAACGGAAACACCATATATTTT
TRBD1 | - | TRBJ1-5 | TRBV19 | CASSIYNLGQGVPQPQHF | TGTGCCAGTAGTATTTACAACCTGGGACAGGGAGTACCGCAGCCCCAGCATTTT
TRBD2 | - | TRBJ2-7 | TRBV7-9 | CASSSRGIGYEQYF | TGTGCCAGCAGCTCGCGGGGGATCGGGTACGAGCAGTACTTC
- | - | TRBJ1-2 | TRBV7-8 | CASSQTNYGYTF | TGTGCCAGCAGCCAAACAAACTATGGCTACACCTTC
- | - | TRBJ2-7 | TRBV28 | CASSSPGEQYF | TGTGCCAGCAGTTCCCCCGGGGAGCAGTACTTC
- | - | TRBJ1-5 | TRBV2 | CASRETQAQPQHF | TGTGCCAGCAGGGAAACACAGGCTCAGCCCCAGCATTTT
- | - | TRBJ1-2 | TRBV18 | CASSPRTDHNYGYTF | TGTGCCAGCTCACCCCGGACTGACCATAACTATGGCTACACCTTC
- | - | TRBJ1-6 | TRBV5-6 | CASSSGGVFALHF | TGTGCCAGCAGCTCGGGGGGTGTGTTTGCCCTCCACTTT
- | - | TRBJ2-7 | TRBV3-1/TRBV3-2 | CASSQDTGGRSRF | TGTGCCAGCAGCCAAGATACCGGTGGGAGGTCCCGGTTC
- | - | TRBJ1-5 | TRBV28 | CASSLQGPQPQHF | TGTGCCAGCAGTTTACAGGGCCCTCAGCCCCAGCATTTT
TRBD1 | - | TRBJ1-2 | TRBV27 | CASRWSGGTGGYGYTF | TGTGCCAGCAGATGGAGCGGCGGGACAGGGGGCTATGGCTACACCTTC
TRBD1 | - | TRBJ1-2 | TRBV5-1 | CASSSTGGGYGYTF | TGCGCCAGCAGCTCAACAGGGGGCGGCTATGGCTACACCTTC
- | - | TRBJ1-1 | TRBV7-9 | CASSTGGAEAFF | TGTGCCAGCAGCACCGGAGGGGCTGAAGCTTTCTTT
- | - | TRBJ1-5 | TRBV9 | CASSVGQGSNQPQHF | TGTGCCAGCAGCGTAGGGCAGGGCAGCAATCAGCCCCAGCATTTT
- | - | TRBJ1-2 | TRBV18 | CASSPRESGYTF | TGTGCCAGCTCACCGAGGGAGAGTGGCTACACCTTC
- | - | TRBJ1-5 | TRBV6-2/TRBV6-3 | CASSGLNRAQPQHF | TGTGCCAGCAGTGGCCTTAACAGGGCTCAGCCCCAGCATTTT
- | once | TRBJ1-6 | TRBV20-1 | CSASQGVNSPLHF | TGCAGTGCTAGTCAGGGCGTTAATTCACCCCTCCACTTT
- | - | TRBJ1-2 | TRBV4-1 | CASSQGLTTGNPHYGYTF | TGCGCCAGCAGCCAAGGACTAACTACAGGGAATCCCCACTATGGCTACACCTTC
TRBD1 | - | TRBJ1-6 | TRBV19 | CASSIGTVNSPLHF | TGTGCCAGTAGTATCGGGACAGTCAATTCACCCCTCCACTTT
- | - | TRBJ2-2 | TRBV19 | CASTRLGGTGTGELFF | TGTGCCAGTACGAGGCTCGGAGGGACGGGGACCGGGGAGCTGTTTTTT
- | - | TRBJ2-3 | TRBV2 | CASSAEGTDTQYF | TGTGCCAGCAGCGCCGAGGGCACAGATACGCAGTATTTT
- | - | TRBJ1-4 | TRBV5-1 | CASSSELHEKLFF | TGCGCCAGCAGCTCGGAACTACATGAAAAACTGTTTTTT